A selection of T cell receptor beta chains follows, all from one sample in a study of early T cells in non-severe SARS-CoV-2 infection. TCRdb redid the calling of the 5' RACE reads with MiXCR, one entry per CDR3 protein. The table lists 40,000 to 45,000 distinct CDR3 sequences, approximately 5.9% of them singletons. The source material was whole blood, sampled at baseline. These receptors originate from an adult who was a healthcare worker with PCR-confirmed SARS-CoV-2 infection or an uninfected control (not recorded which). The CDR3 runs from the conserved cysteine through the conserved F or W. D genes are given only for firm matches. Not every row has a clone size; where given, it reads once, few, many or a size class.

v_gene,j_gene,d_gene,abundance,CDR3aa,CDR3nt
TRBV13,TRBJ1-6,TRBD1,few,CASSYGTENSPLHF,TGTGCCAGCAGCTACGGGACAGAGAATTCACCCCTCCACTTT
TRBV19,TRBJ2-3,TRBD2,few,CASLEAGTQYF,TGTGCCAGTCTTGAAGCGGGGACGCAGTATTTT
TRBV7-9,TRBJ1-6,TRBD1,few,CASSSGTGLSPLHF,TGTGCCAGCAGCTCCGGGACAGGGCTCTCACCCCTCCACTTT
TRBV4-3,TRBJ2-1,TRBD1,.,CASSQGQGLSSYNEQFF,TGCGCCAGCAGCCAAGGACAGGGTCTTAGCTCCTACAATGAGCAGTTCTTC
TRBV6-2/TRBV6-3,TRBJ2-7,.,many,CASSYSTSGLLSYEQYF,TGTGCCAGCAGTTACTCGACTTCCGGACTACTCTCCTACGAGCAGTACTTC
TRBV7-9,TRBJ1-6,TRBD1,few,CASSLIRPGQRNNSPLHF,TGTGCCAGCAGCCTAATTCGACCGGGACAGAGGAATAATTCACCCCTCCACTTT
TRBV25-1,TRBJ1-6,.,few,CASSELFGSPLHF,TGTGCCAGCAGTGAACTCTTTGGATCACCCCTCCACTTT
TRBV7-2,TRBJ2-1,.,many,CASSLGPTPFF,TGTGCCAGCAGCTTAGGCCCAACACCGTTCTTC
TRBV2,TRBJ2-7,.,few,CASSVSQSYEQYF,TGTGCCAGCAGTGTGAGCCAGTCCTACGAGCAGTACTTC
TRBV29-1,TRBJ2-2,TRBD1,few,CSVRDRGFTGELFF,TGCAGCGTCCGGGACAGGGGTTTCACCGGGGAGCTGTTTTTT
TRBV10-1,TRBJ2-7,.,many,CASSSVGKSYVYEQYF,TGCGCCAGCAGTTCAGTTGGCAAGTCCTATGTATACGAGCAGTACTTC
TRBV11-2,TRBJ1-1,.,.,CASSLVGYGSEAFF,TGTGCCAGCAGCTTAGTGGGCTACGGCTCTGAAGCTTTCTTT
TRBV4-2,TRBJ2-6,.,many,CASSQERISGANVLTF,TGTGCCAGCAGCCAAGAAAGGATCTCTGGGGCCAACGTCCTGACTTTC
TRBV6-4,TRBJ1-1,.,.,CASSDRGNTEAFF,TGTGCCAGCAGTGACAGGGGGAACACTGAAGCTTTCTTT
TRBV7-9,TRBJ1-1,.,few,CASSLMGGKNTEAFF,TGTGCCAGCAGCTTAATGGGTGGGAAGAACACTGAAGCTTTCTTT
TRBV12-3/TRBV12-4,TRBJ1-1,.,many,CASSLGRNTEAFF,TGTGCCAGCAGTTTAGGGAGGAACACTGAAGCTTTCTTT
TRBV12-3/TRBV12-4,TRBJ1-5,.,many,CASRRQAGHQPQHF,TGTGCCAGCAGAAGACAGGCAGGGCATCAGCCCCAGCATTTT
TRBV7-9,TRBJ2-7,TRBD1,many,CASSLVWDREGEQYF,TGTGCCAGCAGCTTAGTTTGGGACAGGGAGGGCGAGCAGTACTTC
TRBV29-1,TRBJ1-2,TRBD1,many,CSVGGGSYGYTF,TGCAGCGTTGGAGGGGGCTCCTATGGCTACACCTTC
TRBV7-2,TRBJ2-5,TRBD2,many,CASSVGTSGGFRETQYF,TGTGCCAGCAGCGTCGGGACTAGCGGGGGGTTTAGAGAGACCCAGTACTTC
TRBV11-2,TRBJ2-3,.,many,CASSLLRTDTQYF,TGTGCCAGCAGCTTACTACGCACAGATACGCAGTATTTT
TRBV28,TRBJ1-5,.,many,CASSFRRSGNQPQHF,TGTGCCAGCAGTTTCAGGCGGAGTGGAAATCAGCCCCAGCATTTT